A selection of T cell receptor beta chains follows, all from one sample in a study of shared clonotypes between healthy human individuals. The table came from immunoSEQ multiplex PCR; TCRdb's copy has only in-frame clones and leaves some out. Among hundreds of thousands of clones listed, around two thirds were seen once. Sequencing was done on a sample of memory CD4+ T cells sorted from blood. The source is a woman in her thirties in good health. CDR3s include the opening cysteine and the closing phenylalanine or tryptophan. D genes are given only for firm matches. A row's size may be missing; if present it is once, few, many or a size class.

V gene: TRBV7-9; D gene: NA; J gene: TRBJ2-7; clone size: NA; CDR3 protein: CASSWPWASYEQYF; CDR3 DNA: TGTGCCAGCAGCTGGCCTTGGGCCTCCTACGAGCAGTACTTC
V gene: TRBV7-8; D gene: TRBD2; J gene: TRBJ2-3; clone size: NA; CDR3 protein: CASSLRPSGIKDTQYF; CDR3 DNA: TGTGCCAGCAGCTTACGGCCCAGCGGGATTAAGGATACGCAGTATTTT
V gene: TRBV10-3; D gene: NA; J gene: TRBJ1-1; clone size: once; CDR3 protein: CAISDRGPEAFF; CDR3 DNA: TGTGCCATCAGTGACCGGGGCCCTGAAGCTTTCTTT
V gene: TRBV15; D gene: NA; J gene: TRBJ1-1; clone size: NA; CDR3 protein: CATSRVSGNITEAFF; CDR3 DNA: TGTGCCACCAGCAGAGTAAGCGGGAATATCACTGAAGCTTTCTTT
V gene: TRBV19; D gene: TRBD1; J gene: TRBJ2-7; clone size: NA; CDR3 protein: CASSSGTGLYEQYF; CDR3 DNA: TGTGCCAGTAGTTCCGGGACAGGCCTCTACGAGCAGTACTTC
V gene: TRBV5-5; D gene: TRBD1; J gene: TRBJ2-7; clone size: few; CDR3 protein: CASSTKDRVRDYEQYF; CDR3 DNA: TGTGCCAGCAGCACTAAGGACAGGGTGAGGGATTACGAGCAGTACTTC
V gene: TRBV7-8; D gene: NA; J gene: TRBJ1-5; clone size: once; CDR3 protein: CASSLIPRGSNQPQHF; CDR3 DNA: TGTGCCAGCAGCTTAATCCCCAGGGGTAGCAATCAGCCCCAGCATTTT
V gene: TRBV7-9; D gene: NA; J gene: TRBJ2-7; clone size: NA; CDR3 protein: CASSLGQTGGDF; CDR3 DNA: TGTGCCAGCAGCTTGGGACAGACCGGAGGGGACTTC
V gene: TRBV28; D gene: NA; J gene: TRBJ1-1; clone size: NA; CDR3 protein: CASSFNRNTEAFF; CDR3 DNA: TGTGCCAGCAGTTTTAACAGGAACACTGAAGCTTTCTTT
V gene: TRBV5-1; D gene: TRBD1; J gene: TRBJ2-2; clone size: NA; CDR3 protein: CASSPGQANTGELFF; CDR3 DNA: TGCGCCAGCAGCCCGGGACAGGCGAACACCGGGGAGCTGTTTTTT
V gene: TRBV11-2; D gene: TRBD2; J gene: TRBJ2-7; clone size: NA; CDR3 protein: CASSLARTRGSYEQYF; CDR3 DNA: TGTGCCAGCAGCTTAGCCAGGACTAGGGGATCCTACGAGCAGTACTTC
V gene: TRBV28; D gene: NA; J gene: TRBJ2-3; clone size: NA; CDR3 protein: CASSYQPGFTDTQYF; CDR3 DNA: TGTGCCAGCAGTTACCAACCGGGATTCACAGATACGCAGTATTTT
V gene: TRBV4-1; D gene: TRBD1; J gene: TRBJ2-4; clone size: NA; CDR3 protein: CASSQPGQGKNIQYF; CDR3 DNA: TGCGCCAGCAGCCAGCCGGGACAGGGCAAAAACATTCAGTACTTC
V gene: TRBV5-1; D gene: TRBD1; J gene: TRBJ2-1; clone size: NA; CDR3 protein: CASSTTTGSNEQFF; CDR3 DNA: TGCGCCAGCAGCACGACGACAGGGAGCAATGAGCAGTTCTTC
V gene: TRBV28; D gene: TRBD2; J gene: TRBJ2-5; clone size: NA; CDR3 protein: CASSSGGYGETQYF; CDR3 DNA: TGTGCCAGCAGTTCCGGGGGGTATGGGGAGACCCAGTACTTC
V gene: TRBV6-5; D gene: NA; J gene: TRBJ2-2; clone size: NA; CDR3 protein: CASSYIDVTGELFF; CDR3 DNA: TGTGCCAGCAGTTACATAGATGTCACCGGGGAGCTGTTTTTT
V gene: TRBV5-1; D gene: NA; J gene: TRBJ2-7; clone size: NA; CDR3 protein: CASSLGATGLSYEQYF; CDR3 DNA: TGCGCCAGCAGCTTGGGTGCAACAGGGCTTTCCTACGAGCAGTACTTC
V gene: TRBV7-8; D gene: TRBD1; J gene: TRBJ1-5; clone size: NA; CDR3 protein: CASSLDPDRVQPQHF; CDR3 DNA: TGTGCCAGCAGCTTAGACCCCGACAGGGTTCAGCCCCAGCATTTT
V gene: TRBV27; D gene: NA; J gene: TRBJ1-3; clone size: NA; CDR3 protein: CASSFPERQVSSGNTIYF; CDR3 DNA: TGTGCCAGCAGTTTTCCAGAAAGACAGGTTAGCTCTGGAAACACCATATATTTT
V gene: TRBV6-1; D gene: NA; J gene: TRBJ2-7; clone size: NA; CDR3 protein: CASSWGQGSYEQYF; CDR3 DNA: TGTGCCAGCAGTTGGGGGCAGGGCTCCTACGAGCAGTACTTC
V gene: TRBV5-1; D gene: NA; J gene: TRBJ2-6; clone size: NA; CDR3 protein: CASSWGSGANVLTF; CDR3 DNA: TGCGCCAGCAGCTGGGGCTCTGGGGCCAACGTCCTGACTTTC
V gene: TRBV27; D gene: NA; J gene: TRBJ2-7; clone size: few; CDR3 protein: CASSRDISGSEQYF; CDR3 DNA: TGTGCCAGCAGCCGGGACATCTCCGGTAGCGAGCAGTACTTC
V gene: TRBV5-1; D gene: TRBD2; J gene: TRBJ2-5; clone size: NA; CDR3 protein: CASIYGTSGRRAQETQYF; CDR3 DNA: TGCGCCAGCATCTACGGGACTAGCGGGAGGAGGGCCCAAGAGACCCAGTACTTC
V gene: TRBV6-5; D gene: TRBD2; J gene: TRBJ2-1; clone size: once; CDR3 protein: CASSRGLAGRSEQFF; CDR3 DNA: TGTGCCAGCAGCCGTGGACTAGCGGGAAGGAGTGAGCAGTTCTTC
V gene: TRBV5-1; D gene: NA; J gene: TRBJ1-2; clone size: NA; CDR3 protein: CASSSVVRGHDGYTF; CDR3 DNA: TGCGCCAGCAGCTCCGTTGTCCGGGGTCACGATGGCTACACCTTC
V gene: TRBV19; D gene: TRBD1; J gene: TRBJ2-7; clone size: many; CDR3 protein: CASSIRGTGSFDEQYF; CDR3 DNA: TGTGCCAGTAGTATTAGGGGGACAGGGTCTTTCGACGAGCAGTACTTC
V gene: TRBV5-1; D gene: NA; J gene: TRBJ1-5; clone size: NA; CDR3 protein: CASSFSDGPGDQPQHF; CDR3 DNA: TGCGCCAGCAGCTTCTCCGACGGACCCGGGGATCAGCCCCAGCATTTT
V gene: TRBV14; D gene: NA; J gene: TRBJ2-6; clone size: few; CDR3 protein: CASRKRVLSSGANVLTF; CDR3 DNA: TGTGCCAGCAGGAAACGCGTCTTGAGCTCTGGGGCCAACGTCCTGACTTTC
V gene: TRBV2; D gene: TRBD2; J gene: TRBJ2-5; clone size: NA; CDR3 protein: CASRIQLGLAVQETQYF; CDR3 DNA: TGTGCCTCACGTATTCAACTCGGACTAGCGGTTCAAGAGACCCAGTACTTC
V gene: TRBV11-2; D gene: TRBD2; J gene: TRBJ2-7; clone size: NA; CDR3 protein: CASSQLAGGSYEQYF; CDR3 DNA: TGTGCCAGCAGCCAACTAGCGGGAGGCTCCTACGAGCAGTACTTC
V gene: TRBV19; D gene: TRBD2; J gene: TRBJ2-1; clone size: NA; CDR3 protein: CASRMTSGAYNEQFF; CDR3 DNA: TGTGCCAGTAGGATGACTAGCGGGGCCTACAATGAGCAGTTCTTC
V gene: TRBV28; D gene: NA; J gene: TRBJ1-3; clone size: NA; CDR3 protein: CASSWEFKGNTIYF; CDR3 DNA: TGTGCCAGCAGTTGGGAATTTAAAGGAAACACCATATATTTT
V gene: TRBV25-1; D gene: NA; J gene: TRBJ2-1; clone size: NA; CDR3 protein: CASSRAGGIEQFF; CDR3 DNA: TGTGCCAGCAGTCGAGCAGGGGGGATTGAGCAGTTCTTC
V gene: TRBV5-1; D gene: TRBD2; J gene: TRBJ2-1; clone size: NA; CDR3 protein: CASSLPATSGTSHNEQFF; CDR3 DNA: TGCGCCAGCAGCTTGCCCGCTACTAGCGGGACAAGCCACAATGAGCAGTTCTTC
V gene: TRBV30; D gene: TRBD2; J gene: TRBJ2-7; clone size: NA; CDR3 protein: CAWRGGFAEEQYF; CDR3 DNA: TGTGCCTGGAGGGGGGGGTTTGCGGAGGAGCAGTACTTC
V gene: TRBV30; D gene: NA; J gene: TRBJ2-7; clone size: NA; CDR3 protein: CAWSAPSGEQYF; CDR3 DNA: TGTGCCTGGAGTGCCCCCTCCGGCGAGCAGTACTTC
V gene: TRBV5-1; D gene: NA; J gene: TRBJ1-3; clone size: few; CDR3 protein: CASSLTAQGSGNTIYF; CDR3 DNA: TGCGCCAGCAGCTTGACGGCCCAAGGGTCTGGAAACACCATATATTTT
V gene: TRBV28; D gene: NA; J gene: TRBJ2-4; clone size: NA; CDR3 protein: CASSLTAAKNIQYF; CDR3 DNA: TGTGCCAGCAGTTTAACAGCCGCCAAAAACATTCAGTACTTC
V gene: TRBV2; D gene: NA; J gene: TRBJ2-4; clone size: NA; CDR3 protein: CASSEGSLLAARYF; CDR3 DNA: TGTGCCAGCAGTGAAGGTAGCCTGCTCGCGGCACGGTACTTC
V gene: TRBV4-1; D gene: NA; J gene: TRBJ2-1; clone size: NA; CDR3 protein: CASSQGMTMGAYNEQFF; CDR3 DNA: TGCGCCAGCAGCCAAGGCATGACTATGGGGGCCTACAATGAGCAGTTCTTC